These 14 T cell receptor beta chains were all obtained from the same sample, sequenced in a study of a mutant IDH1 vaccine in newly diagnosed glioma. The time point: week 11, during vaccination. Mutant IDH1 20-mer peptide, at 300 ug, made up each vaccine dose, with topical imiquimod. Their recognized antigens are unknown. TCRdb's copy holds only in-frame clones and misses some; the assay was immunoSEQ multiplex PCR. The table records approximately 40,000 clones, 84% of them present only once. The sequences come from PBMCs, collected from a glioma patient whose treatment included an IDH1 peptide vaccine. The source of these receptors is a man in his forties or fifties with glioma.

The genes are TRBV14 and TRBJ2-1; 9 positions match TRBD2. Germline V lookup: CDR1 SGHDN, CDR2 FVKESK. The CDR3 is made up of 16 amino acids. Losses at the gene ends were 0 bases for V and 4 bases for J; bases not matched to a gene: 4. The CDR3: CASSQDEAGGYNEQFF. CDR3 in DNA: TGTGCCAGCAGCCAAGATGAAGCGGGAGGATACAATGAGCAGTTCTTC.

This chain links TRBV6-5 with TRBJ2-3; weak D call: TRBD2 (5 bases). The CDR3 runs to 15 residues. CDR1 is MNHEY, CDR2 SVGAGI, per germline. V lost 1 base, J lost 2 bases, and 10 bases lay in between. CDR3 nucleotide sequence: TGTGCCAGCAGTTACTTACCGGGAACCACAGATACGCAGTATTTT. It yields the protein CASSYLPGTTDTQYF.

CDR3 DNA sequence: TGTGCCAGCAGTTCCATGCGGACAGGTGGTCTTGACAATGAGCAGTTCTTC. Encoded protein: CASSSMRTGGLDNEQFF. This chain links TRBV27 with TRBJ2-1, with 7 positions matching TRBD1. V shed 4 bases and J 5 bases; nucleotides not matched to a gene: 14. The CDR3 is 17 residues long. CDR1 MNHEY and CDR2 SMNVEV come from the germline V gene (reference sequence).

The chain couples TRBV2 to TRBJ1-3; a weak D match, TRBD1 (5 bases). Germline CDR1 reads SNHLY; CDR2 reads FYNNEI. This CDR3 is built from 15 residues. V shed 4 bases and J shed 6 bases, with 16 bases lying between them. CDR3 sequence reads: CASSGGTGGLNTIYF. CDR3 nucleotide sequence: TGTGCCAGCAGTGGTGGTACAGGCGGGCTAAACACCATATATTTT. Using reference TRBV2 and TRBJ1-3 for the parts outside the CDR3, the full variable domain is EPEVTQTPSHQVTQMGQEVILRCVPISNHLYFYWYRQILGQKVEFLVSFYNNEISEKSEIFDDQFSVERPDGSNFTLKIRSTKLEDSAMYFCASSGGTGGLNTIYFGEGSWLTVV.

V and J are TRBV5-1 and TRBJ2-7; unclear D gene. The CDR3 runs to 11 residues. V dropped 4 bases and J dropped 2 bases, with 4 bases sitting between them. From germline, CDR1 is SGHRS and CDR2 YFSETQ. CDR3 nucleotide sequence: TGCGCCAGCAGCCGCGCCTACGAGCAGTACTTC. This gives the protein CASSRAYEQYF. Drawing the rest from reference TRBV5-1 and TRBJ2-7, the complete variable domain is KAGVTQTPRYLIKTRGQQVTLSCSPISGHRSVSWYQQTPGQGLQFLFEYFSETQRNKGNFPGRFSGRQFSNSRSEMNVSTLELGDSALYLCASSRAYEQYFGPGTRLTVT.

The chain links TRBV19 to TRBJ2-3; 9 positions agree with TRBD2. This CDR3 has 16 amino acids. Germline V gene lookup returns CDR1 LNHDA and CDR2 SQIVND (reference sequence). V shed 3 bases and J 6 bases; nucleotides not matched to a gene: 10. The CDR3 region has the DNA TGTGCCAGTAGTATGACTAGCGGTACCCTCGGGGATACGCAGTATTTT. Translated: CASSMTSGTLGDTQYF.

The chain recombines TRBV7-3 with TRBJ1-1, with D tentatively TRBD1 (6 bases). CDR1 is SGHTA, CDR2 FQGTGA, per germline. The CDR3 has 14 residues. V gave up 6 bases and J gave up 6 bases, with 17 bases separating them. The chain's CDR3 is CASSNLAGAAEAFF. CDR3 nucleotide sequence: TGTGCCAGCAGTAACTTGGCAGGGGCCGCTGAAGCTTTCTTT.

This sequence joins TRBV19 and TRBJ2-5, with 12 positions matching TRBD1. This CDR3 is built from 17 residues. CDR1 and CDR2 (germline): LNHDA, SQIVND (reference sequence). J gave up 4 bases and V 3 bases, and 9 bases lay outside the gene matches. CDR3 sequence (DNA): TGTGCCAGTAGTATTAGGGGACAGGGGGCGAAGGGAGAGACCCAGTACTTC. Translated, it gives CASSIRGQGAKGETQYF. The full variable domain, completed using reference TRBV19 and TRBJ2-5, is DGGITQSPKYLFRKEGQNVTLSCEQNLNHDAMYWYRQDPGQGLRLIYYSQIVNDFQKGDIAEGYSVSREKKESFPLTVTSAQKNPTAFYLCASSIRGQGAKGETQYFGPGTRLLVL.

The rearrangement joins TRBV27 to TRBJ1-2, with D tentatively TRBD1 (5 bases). The V end was cut by 7 bases, the J end by 2 bases, with 17 bases between. Germline V gene lookup returns CDR1 MNHEY and CDR2 SMNVEV (reference sequence). The CDR3 has 15 amino acids. CDR3 coding DNA: TGTGCCAGCACCACGACTCTAGGGGCCAACTATGGCTACACCTTC. Translation gives CASTTTLGANYGYTF.

This clone occurred once. The chain combines TRBV4-2 with TRBJ2-7, with 12 bases that match TRBD1. Germline CDR1 and CDR2: LGHNA and YNFKEQ. The CDR3 totals 13 residues. Germline trimming cut 4 bases from V and 6 bases from J; bases unmatched to any gene: 1. The CDR3 sequence: CASSRDRGREQYF. DNA of the CDR3: TGTGCCAGCAGCCGGGACAGGGGGCGCGAGCAGTACTTC.

V usage is TRBV28 and J usage is TRBJ1-5; no clear D. The CDR3 runs 16 residues. With 5 bases removed from V and 3 bases from J, the gap between germline ends came to 17 bases. Germline values: CDR1 MDHEN, CDR2 SYDVKM. The CDR3 here is CASSLPGGWDNQPQHF. CDR3 bases: TGTGCCAGCAGTCTCCCGGGAGGGTGGGACAATCAGCCCCAGCATTTT.

This clone turned up a few times. The chain couples TRBV21-1 to TRBJ2-3; TRBD2, the table's D call, was not compared with the DNA. TRBV21-1 is labeled a pseudogene. This CDR3 is built from 18 residues. Here the CDR3 reads CASREREGVAGNTDTQYF. The CDR3 DNA sequence: TGTGCCAGCAGGGAAAGGGAGGGGGTAGCGGGGAACACAGATACGCAGTATTTT.

A single count supports this clone. The chain links TRBV7-8 to TRBJ2-3; D may be TRBD1 (5 bases). The CDR3 contains 14 residues. Trimming shortened V by 1 base and J by 3 bases, and 8 bases separated the two germline ends. CDR1 is SGHVS and CDR2 is FQNEAQ in the germline V gene. In DNA, the CDR3 is TGTGCCAGCAGCTTAGGTCCAGGGACAGATACGCAGTATTTT. Protein: CASSLGPGTDTQYF. Full variable domain (rest looked up from reference TRBV7-8 and TRBJ2-3): GAGVSQSPRYKVAKRGQDVALRCDPISGHVSLFWYQQALGQGPEFLTYFQNEAQLDKSGLPSDRFFAERPEGSVSTLKIQRTQQEDSAVYLCASSLGPGTDTQYFGPGTRLTVL.

V gene TRBV18 combines with J gene TRBJ2-3; 7 bases fit TRBD2. CDR1 and CDR2 (germline): KGHSH, LQKENI. V trimming: 6 bases; J trimming: 3 bases; junction bases outside the gene matches: 3. CDR3 length: 13 residues. CDR3 nucleotides: TGTGCCAGCTCCGGGGGGACTACAGATACGCAGTATTTT. Protein product: CASSGGTTDTQYF.